Listed here are 17 T cell receptor beta chains from one sample, sequenced in a study of T cell changes during pregnancy in multiple sclerosis. Here immunoSEQ multiplex PCR was the method, and the copy in TCRdb shows in-frame clones only, minus some. The table includes 35,000 to 50,000 clones, about 88% detected once. The sample in question was CD4+ T cells from peripheral blood mononuclear cells, obtained after pregnancy. Source of these receptors: a female donor with multiple sclerosis, enrolled in a pregnancy study.

This chain connects TRBV27 to TRBJ2-7; 9 nucleotides agree with TRBD1. The CDR3 spans 14 residues. The trim removed 7 bases at V and 1 base at J, leaving 5 bases unmatched. From germline, CDR1 is MNHEY and CDR2 SMNVEV (reference sequence). CDR3 region: CASNKGTGSYEQYF. The DNA for the CDR3 is TGTGCCAGCAACAAAGGGACAGGGTCCTACGAGCAGTACTTC.

This chain uses TRBV27 with TRBJ2-7, with D unclear. There are 16 residues in the CDR3. Trimming shortened V by 3 bases and J by 0 bases, and 15 bases separated the two germline ends. CDR1 is MNHEY, CDR2 SMNVEV, per germline (reference sequence). The CDR3 DNA reads as TGTGCCAGCAGTTTCTCCGCAGGTTTAAACTCCTACGAGCAGTACTTC. It encodes CASSFSAGLNSYEQYF.

A few counts support this clone. V gene TRBV2 combines with J gene TRBJ2-7; a weak D match, TRBD1 (6 bases). Germline V CDR1 and CDR2: SNHLY, FYNNEI. The V end lost 7 bases, the J end lost 3 bases, and 13 bases lay between the germline ends. The CDR3 sequence is 13 residues long. The CDR3 bases are TGTGCCAGCAACCAACAGGGTGACTACGAGCAGTACTTC. Translated: CASNQQGDYEQYF.

The rearrangement uses TRBV19 and TRBJ1-2, with 7 bases aligning to TRBD1. CDR3 length: 14 residues. J was trimmed by 4 bases and V by 7 bases; bases with no gene match: 9. The V gene's germline CDR1 is LNHDA and CDR2 SQIVND (reference sequence). The CDR3 loop reads CASTPSGDSYGYTF. DNA of the CDR3: TGTGCCAGTACCCCGTCTGGGGACAGCTATGGCTACACCTTC.

CDR3 sequence (DNA): TGCGCCAACGAGGGGCGGGGGGCTAGGGTGAACACTGAAGCTTTCTTT. Its protein is CANEGRGARVNTEAFF. The genes are TRBV5-1 and TRBJ1-1; TRBD1 is a possible D gene (6 bases). From germline, CDR1 is SGHRS and CDR2 YFSETQ. Trimming shortened V by 9 bases and J by 0 bases, and 21 bases separated the two germline ends. The CDR3 loop spans 16 amino acids.

The sample holds one count of this clone. The rearrangement uses TRBV29-1 and TRBJ1-1; 8 positions match TRBD1. Unmatched junction bases numbered 7, after V lost 7 bases and J lost 6 bases. Germline V gives CDR1 SQVTM, CDR2 ANQGSEA. The CDR3 covers 12 residues. CDR3 in DNA: TGCAGCGCTATGACAGGGGTAGCTGAAGCTTTCTTT. Protein sequence: CSAMTGVAEAFF.

The V call is TRBV4-1, the J call TRBJ1-5, with D unresolved. The CDR3 runs to 13 residues. CDR1 and CDR2 (germline): MGHRA, YSYEKL. V gave up 0 bases and J gave up 5 bases, with 5 bases separating them. The CDR3 DNA follows: TGCGCCAGCAGCCAAGACGGGGATCAGCCCCAGCATTTT. Translating it yields CASSQDGDQPQHF.

The rearrangement links TRBV29-1 to TRBJ2-5; the D gene is possibly TRBD2 (5 bases). Germline-derived CDR1 and CDR2 are SQVTM and ANQGSEA. V was shortened by 7 bases and J by 5 bases, with 14 bases between the two germline ends. This CDR3 is built from 12 residues. The CDR3 spells CSALGEMETQYF. DNA for the CDR3: TGCAGCGCGCTCGGGGAAATGGAGACCCAGTACTTC.

This clone was counted once. The J gene is TRBJ2-7, the V gene TRBV18, with 11 bases that match TRBD2. V lost 4 bases and J lost 2; bases outside the gene matches: 4. Germline V gives CDR1 KGHSH, CDR2 LQKENI. The CDR3 sequence is 15 residues long. The CDR3 reads CASSLGTSGPYEQYF. Here the CDR3 DNA reads TGTGCCAGCTCACTTGGGACTAGCGGTCCCTACGAGCAGTACTTC.

V gene TRBV6-5 combines with J gene TRBJ1-1; a weak D match, TRBD1 (6 bases). Per the germline V gene, CDR1 is MNHEY and CDR2 is SVGAGI. V shed 0 bases and J shed 4 bases, with 15 bases lying between them. The CDR3 is 16 amino acids. CDR3 protein: CASSYSIGGAGTEAFF. The CDR3 nucleotides read TGTGCCAGCAGTTACTCAATTGGGGGGGCGGGCACTGAAGCTTTCTTT.

Details on this clone: No DNA is shown, since the ends of the CDR3 on it are uncertain; the CDR3 is the one TCRdb lists. This chain links TRBV12-1 with TRBJ2-1; the table names TRBD2, a call not compared with the DNA. TRBV12-1 counts as a pseudogene. The CDR3 comprises 19 residues, both ends counted. This chain's CDR3 is CASSFAFGRGTSGDNEQFF.

This rearrangement joins TRBV6-5 to TRBJ2-1, with 12 bases lining up with TRBD2. CDR1 MNHEY and CDR2 SVGAGI come from the germline V gene. The ends lost 4 bases at V and 7 bases at J; junction bases unmatched: 5. The CDR3 sequence is 15 residues long. The CDR3 sequence: CASSSTSGRINEQFF. In DNA, the CDR3 is TGTGCCAGCAGTTCGACTAGCGGGAGAATTAATGAGCAGTTCTTC.

The gene calls are TRBV7-2 and TRBJ2-7; TRBD2 aligns across 14 bases. This CDR3 is built from 15 residues. V trimming: 5 bases; J trimming: 8 bases; junction bases outside the gene matches: 8. Germline CDR1 is SGHTA and CDR2 is FQGNSA. The DNA of the CDR3 is TGTGCCAGCAGCCTGGGGGGACTAGCGGGAGCCCAGCAGTACTTC. It codes for CASSLGGLAGAQQYF.

The chain has TRBV6-5 and TRBJ2-5, with 7 bases fitting TRBD1. Gene TRBJ2-7 matches the end of the DNA better, so the J call may be wrong. Germline loops: CDR1 MNHEY, CDR2 SVGAGI. The CDR3 is 16 residues long. CDR3 residues: CASSYDRDSGPYEQYF. For the CDR3, the DNA is TGTGCCAGCAGTTACGATCGGGACAGCGGTCCCTACGAGCAGTACTTC.

The chain has TRBV19 and TRBJ2-7; D gene unclear. CDR1 and CDR2 from the germline V gene are LNHDA and SQIVND (reference sequence). This CDR3 spans 16 amino acids. Trimming removed 1 base at V and 1 base at J, with 14 bases between. In nucleotides, the CDR3 is TGTGCCAGTAGTATAGGTTGGCAGTTATCTTCCTACGAGCAGTACTTC. This translates into CASSIGWQLSSYEQYF.

The chain recombines TRBV19 with TRBJ1-1; no clear D gene. CDR3 length equals 13 residues. The V and J ends lost 5 bases and 6 bases respectively, with 13 bases between them. CDR1 and CDR2 from the germline V gene are LNHDA and SQIVND (reference sequence). CDR3 coding DNA: TGTGCCAGTAGTGGTCTCAGCGTCCCTGAAGCTTTCTTT. Protein product: CASSGLSVPEAFF.

This rearrangement joins TRBV6-6 to TRBJ2-1; 7 nucleotides align to TRBD1. The CDR3 is made up of 16 amino acids. J gave up 4 bases and V 6 bases, and 12 bases lay outside the gene matches. CDR1 is MNHNY, CDR2 SVGAGI, per germline (reference sequence). CDR3 coding DNA: TGTGCCAGCAGCCCGCCTACAGGGGTTGGGTACAATGAGCAGTTCTTC. Amino acids: CASSPPTGVGYNEQFF.